These T cell receptor beta chains were read from a single sample in a study of T cell responses to AZD1222 COVID-19 vaccine. Generated by immunoSEQ multiplex PCR, the TCRdb table keeps only in-frame clones and is missing some. The sample lists 150,000 to 200,000 clones; under 95% were seen once. Material: peripheral blood, obtained 28 days after the second AZD1222 dose. The receptor source for this set is an adult who received the AZD1222 COVID-19 vaccine. CDR3s include the opening cysteine and the closing phenylalanine or tryptophan. The D gene is left open where the match is weak. The listing skips clone size in some rows; elsewhere it reads once, few, many or a size class.

TRBJ2-7 - TRBV2 - CASSSGGSSYEQYF TGTGCCAGCAGTTCAGGGGGGAGCTCCTACGAGCAGTACTTC
TRBJ2-1 - TRBV2 - CASSESRTHSYNEQFF TGTGCCAGCAGTGAAAGCAGGACCCACTCCTACAATGAGCAGTTCTTC
TRBJ2-7 - TRBV18 - CASSPMGASTREQYF TGTGCCAGCTCACCGATGGGGGCTAGTACGAGGGAGCAGTACTTC
TRBJ2-7 - TRBV10-3 TRBD2 CAISESGRADEQYF TGTGCCATCAGTGAGTCGGGGAGGGCCGACGAGCAGTACTTC
TRBJ1-1 - TRBV6-5 - CASRKGTPPEAFF TGTGCCAGCAGGAAAGGGACACCACCTGAAGCTTTCTTT
TRBJ2-1 - TRBV30 - CAWSVSGDEQFF TGTGCCTGGAGTGTTTCGGGGGATGAGCAGTTCTTC
TRBJ1-1 - TRBV4-1 - CASTGILRGTEAFF TGCGCCAGCACTGGGATCCTAAGGGGCACTGAAGCTTTCTTT
TRBJ1-5 once TRBV5-8 - CASSWNRDQPQHF TGTGCCAGCAGCTGGAACAGGGATCAGCCCCAGCATTTT
TRBJ1-4 - TRBV5-1 - CACRRGQYEKLFF TGCGCCTGCCGCCGGGGACAATATGAAAAACTGTTTTTT
TRBJ1-4 - TRBV7-2 TRBD1 CASSRGQGEIEKLFF TGTGCCAGCAGCCGTGGACAGGGGGAGATTGAAAAACTGTTTTTT
TRBJ2-1 - TRBV6-6 TRBD2 CASTRGDEQFF TGTGCCAGCACCCGGGGGGATGAGCAGTTCTTC
TRBJ2-1 - TRBV11-2 - CASSLISRANEQFF TGTGCCAGCAGCTTAATTTCGCGGGCCAATGAGCAGTTCTTC
TRBJ2-7 once TRBV27 TRBD1 CASSFYRGAVDEQYF TGTGCCAGCAGTTTTTACAGGGGAGCGGTCGACGAGCAGTACTTC
TRBJ2-5 - TRBV7-7 TRBD2 CASSPGGSGQETQYF TGTGCCAGCAGCCCAGGTGGTAGCGGGCAAGAGACCCAGTACTTC
TRBJ1-6 - TRBV21-1 - CASSPRQGPPLTNSPLHF TGTGCCAGCAGCCCGAGGCAGGGGCCGCCTCTTACAAATTCACCCCTCCACTTT
TRBJ2-2 - TRBV13 - CASKTSEMNTGELFF TGTGCCAGCAAGACCAGCGAGATGAACACCGGGGAGCTGTTTTTT
TRBJ1-1 - TRBV9 - CASSVSRTNTEAFF TGTGCCAGCAGCGTTTCCCGGACTAACACTGAAGCTTTCTTT
TRBJ2-2 - TRBV15 TRBD1 CATSVTGDTGELFF TGTGCCACCAGCGTCACAGGGGACACCGGGGAGCTGTTTTTT
TRBJ2-1 few TRBV20-1 - CSSDLNNEQFF TGCAGTTCCGACTTAAACAATGAGCAGTTCTTC
TRBJ2-7 - TRBV24-1 - CATLVGQPLWRHEQYF TGTGCCACCCTCGTGGGGCAGCCTCTGTGGCGCCACGAGCAGTACTTC
TRBJ2-3 - TRBV14 - CASSPYGASTDTQYF TGTGCCAGCAGCCCCTATGGGGCTAGCACAGATACGCAGTATTTT
TRBJ2-7 - TRBV19 TRBD1 CASSPGQGTYEQYF TGTGCCAGTAGTCCCGGACAGGGGACCTACGAGCAGTACTTC
TRBJ2-5 - TRBV7-9 - CASSLAYLRVQETQYF TGTGCCAGCAGCCTGGCGTATCTCCGGGTGCAAGAGACCCAGTACTTC
TRBJ1-5 once TRBV19 - CASSGNFRGVQHF TGTGCCAGTAGTGGCAACTTCAGGGGTGTCCAGCATTTT
TRBJ1-5 - TRBV6-5 - CASNHGEGLRQPQHF TGTGCCAGCAACCACGGAGAGGGGCTGCGGCAGCCCCAGCATTTT
TRBJ1-5 - TRBV19 - CASSIGAGRISNQPQHF TGTGCCAGTAGTATAGGGGCGGGAAGAATTAGCAATCAGCCCCAGCATTTT
TRBJ2-1 - TRBV28 TRBD2 CASSLGLAGGAYNEQFF TGTGCCAGCAGTCTTGGACTAGCGGGAGGAGCCTACAATGAGCAGTTCTTC
TRBJ1-2 once TRBV18 TRBD1 CASSPVQGADGYTF TGTGCCAGCTCACCGGTACAGGGGGCTGATGGCTACACCTTC
TRBJ1-1 - TRBV30 - CAWRVVETEAFF TGTGCCTGGAGGGTCGTTGAGACTGAAGCTTTCTTT
TRBJ2-7 - TRBV28 - CASLGAAADRSYEQYF TGTGCCAGCTTGGGGGCCGCCGCGGACAGATCCTACGAGCAGTACTTC
TRBJ1-2 - TRBV7-9 TRBD1 CASSLDSGQGRRGYTF TGTGCCAGCAGCTTAGATTCGGGACAGGGGAGAAGAGGCTACACCTTC
TRBJ1-3 - TRBV13 - CASSLDRVSGNTIYF TGTGCCAGCAGCTTAGACAGGGTATCTGGAAACACCATATATTTT
TRBJ1-5 - TRBV2 TRBD1 CASSEGTGGYQPQHF TGTGCCAGCAGTGAAGGGACAGGGGGGTATCAGCCCCAGCATTTT
TRBJ1-4 - TRBV6-5 - CASSYGRVGEKLFF TGTGCCAGCAGTTACGGGAGGGTCGGGGAAAAACTGTTTTTT
TRBJ2-7 - TRBV7-2 - CASSLVAPPYEQYF TGTGCCAGCAGCTTAGTGGCCCCCCCCTACGAGCAGTACTTC
TRBJ2-1 - TRBV29-1 - CSVESGISPDEQFF TGCAGCGTTGAATCCGGGATCTCCCCTGATGAGCAGTTCTTC
TRBJ1-1 - TRBV7-7 - CASTRRANRALNTEAFF TGTGCCAGCACCCGGCGGGCCAACAGGGCCTTGAACACTGAAGCTTTCTTT